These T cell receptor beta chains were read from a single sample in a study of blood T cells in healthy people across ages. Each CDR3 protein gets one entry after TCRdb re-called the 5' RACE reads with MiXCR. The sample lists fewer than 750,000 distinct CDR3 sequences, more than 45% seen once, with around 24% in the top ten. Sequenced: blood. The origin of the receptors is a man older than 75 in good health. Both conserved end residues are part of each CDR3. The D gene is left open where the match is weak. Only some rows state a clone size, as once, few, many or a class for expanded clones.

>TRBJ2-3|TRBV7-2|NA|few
CASSLRGTGTDTQYF
TGTGCCAGCAGCTTAAGGGGCACTGGCACAGATACGCAGTATTTT
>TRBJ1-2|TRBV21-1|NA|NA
CASSKGGSESNYGYTF
TGTGCCAGCAGCAAAGGGGGGAGTGAGAGTAACTATGGCTACACCTTC
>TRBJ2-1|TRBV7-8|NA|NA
CASSSRVEGFLQSEQFF
TGTGCCAGCAGCAGCCGGGTAGAGGGCTTCCTACAATCCGAGCAGTTCTTC
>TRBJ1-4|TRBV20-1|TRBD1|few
CSARALQGATNEKLFF
TGCAGTGCTAGAGCTCTACAGGGGGCCACTAATGAAAAACTGTTTTTT
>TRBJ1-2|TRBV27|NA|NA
CASSGGGPNYGYTF
TGTGCCAGCAGTGGGGGGGGCCCTAACTATGGCTACACCTTC
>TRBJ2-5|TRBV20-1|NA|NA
CGAGQDSQETQYF
TGCGGTGCTGGCCAGGACAGTCAAGAGACCCAGTACTTC
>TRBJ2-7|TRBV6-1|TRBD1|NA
CASSEGQYSYEQYF
TGTGCCAGCAGTGAGGGACAGTACTCCTACGAGCAGTACTTC
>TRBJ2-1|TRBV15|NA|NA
CATSSSGFSYNEQFF
TGTGCCACCAGCAGTTCGGGGTTCTCCTACAATGAGCAGTTCTTC
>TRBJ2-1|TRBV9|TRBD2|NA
CASSVGAAGGNEQFF
TGTGCCAGCAGCGTAGGGGCAGCGGGGGGCAATGAGCAGTTCTTC
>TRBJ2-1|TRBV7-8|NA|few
CASSSQWGVGNEQFF
TGTGCCAGCAGCTCCCAATGGGGGGTGGGGAATGAGCAGTTCTTC
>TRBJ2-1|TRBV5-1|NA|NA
CASNQGMLYNEQFF
TGCGCCAGCAACCAAGGGATGTTATACAATGAGCAGTTCTTC
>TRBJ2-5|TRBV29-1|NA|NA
CSVDGLEETQYF
TGCAGCGTTGACGGCCTAGAAGAGACCCAGTACTTC
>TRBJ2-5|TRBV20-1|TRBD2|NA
CSAPRASGVGEETQYF
TGCAGTGCTCCTCGGGCTAGCGGGGTGGGGGAAGAGACCCAGTACTTC
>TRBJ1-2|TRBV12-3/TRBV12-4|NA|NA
CASRSSGFGYTF
TGTGCCAGCAGATCCTCTGGTTTTGGCTACACCTTC
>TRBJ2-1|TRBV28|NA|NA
CASGTFGYREGLGKVNLGYNEQFF
TGTGCCAGCGGAACATTTGGGTACAGGGAAGGGCTAGGGAAGGTAAATCTTGGCTACAATGAGCAGTTCTTC
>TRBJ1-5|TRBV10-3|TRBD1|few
CATEPGTGTNNQPQHF
TGTGCCACCGAACCCGGGACAGGGACTAACAATCAGCCCCAGCATTTT
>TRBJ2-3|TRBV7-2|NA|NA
CASSPGLPRYF
TGTGCCAGCAGCCCGGGACTCCCCCGGTATTTT
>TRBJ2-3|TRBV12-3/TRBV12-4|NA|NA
CASSLYTGGTDTQYF
TGTGCCAGCAGTTTATATACCGGGGGCACAGATACGCAGTATTTT
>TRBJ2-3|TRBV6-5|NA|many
CASSYSRELDGDSTDTQYF
TGTGCCAGCAGTTACTCACGGGAGTTAGATGGGGATAGCACAGATACGCAGTATTTT
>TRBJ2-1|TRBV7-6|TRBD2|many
CASSLAVTGGASGFNEQFF
TGTGCCAGCAGCTTAGCTGTCACGGGAGGAGCTAGCGGATTCAATGAGCAGTTCTTC
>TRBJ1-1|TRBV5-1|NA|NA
CASSILGMNTEAFF
TGCGCCAGCAGCATCCTCGGGATGAACACTGAAGCTTTCTTT
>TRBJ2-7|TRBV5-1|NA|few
CASSLVTGANYEQYF
TGCGCCAGCAGCTTGGTCACAGGCGCTAACTACGAGCAGTACTTC
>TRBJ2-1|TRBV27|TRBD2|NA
CASSPLASGKNEQFF
TGTGCCAGCAGTCCCCTGGCTAGCGGGAAAAATGAGCAGTTCTTC
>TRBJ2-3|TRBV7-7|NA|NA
CASSLAPHGTQYF
TGTGCTAGCAGCTTAGCGCCGCACGGTACGCAGTATTTT
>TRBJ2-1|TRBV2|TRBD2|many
CASSELAGVQQFF
TGTGCCAGCAGTGAATTAGCGGGAGTGCAGCAGTTCTTC
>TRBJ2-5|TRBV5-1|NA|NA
CASSWDDQETQYF
TGCGCCAGCAGCTGGGACGACCAAGAGACCCAGTACTTC
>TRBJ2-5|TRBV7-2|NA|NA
CASSLDRVSYGQYF
TGTGCCAGCAGCTTAGACCGGGTCTCCTACGGGCAGTACTTC
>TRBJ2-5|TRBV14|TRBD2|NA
CASSKGLAGGSETQYF
TGTGCCAGCAGCAAGGGACTAGCGGGAGGTTCAGAGACCCAGTACTTC
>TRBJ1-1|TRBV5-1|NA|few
CASRTRQANTEAFF
TGCGCCAGCAGGACCCGACAGGCCAACACTGAAGCTTTCTTT
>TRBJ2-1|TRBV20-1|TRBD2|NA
CSARDIAGGIGEQFF
TGCAGTGCTAGAGACATAGCGGGAGGGATTGGTGAGCAGTTCTTC
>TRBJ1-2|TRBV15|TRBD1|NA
CATSRPGQENYGYTF
TGTGCCACCAGCAGACCCGGACAGGAAAACTATGGCTACACCTTC
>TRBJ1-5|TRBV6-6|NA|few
CASSYTGWGSQPQHF
TGTGCCAGCAGTTATACAGGGTGGGGAAGCCAGCCCCAGCATTTT
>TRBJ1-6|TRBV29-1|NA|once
CSVGALRDVSSYNSPLHF
TGCAGCGTTGGGGCGCTGCGGGATGTAAGCTCCTATAATTCACCCCTCCACTTT
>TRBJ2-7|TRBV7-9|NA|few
CASSPALGIPYEQYF
TGTGCCAGCAGCCCAGCTTTGGGAATACCCTACGAGCAGTACTTC
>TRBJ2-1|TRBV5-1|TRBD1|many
CASSLIGTGGIHEQFF
TGCGCCAGCAGCTTAATCGGGACAGGGGGCATACATGAGCAGTTCTTC
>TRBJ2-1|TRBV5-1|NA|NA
CASSAQTGSNEQFF
TGCGCCAGCAGCGCGCAAACAGGGTCCAATGAGCAGTTCTTC
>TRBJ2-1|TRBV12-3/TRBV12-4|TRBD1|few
CASSIQGAYEQFF
TGTGCCAGCAGTATCCAGGGGGCCTATGAGCAGTTCTTC
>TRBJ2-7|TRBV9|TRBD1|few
CASSTGTGAVSYEQYF
TGTGCCAGCAGCACCGGGACAGGGGCCGTTTCCTACGAGCAGTACTTC
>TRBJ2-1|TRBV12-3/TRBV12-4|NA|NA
CASSLVDGQFF
TGTGCCAGCAGTTTGGTTGACGGGCAGTTCTTC
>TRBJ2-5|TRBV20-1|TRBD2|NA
CSARRRAGALAGQYF
TGCAGTGCTAGAAGGCGAGCGGGAGCCCTCGCGGGCCAGTACTTC
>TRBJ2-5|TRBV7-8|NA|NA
CASSLGSGTETQYF
TGTGCCAGCAGCTTAGGGTCCGGGACCGAGACCCAGTACTTC
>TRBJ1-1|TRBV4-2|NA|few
CASSLQRMNTEAFF
TGTGCCAGCAGCCTACAGAGAATGAACACTGAAGCTTTCTTT